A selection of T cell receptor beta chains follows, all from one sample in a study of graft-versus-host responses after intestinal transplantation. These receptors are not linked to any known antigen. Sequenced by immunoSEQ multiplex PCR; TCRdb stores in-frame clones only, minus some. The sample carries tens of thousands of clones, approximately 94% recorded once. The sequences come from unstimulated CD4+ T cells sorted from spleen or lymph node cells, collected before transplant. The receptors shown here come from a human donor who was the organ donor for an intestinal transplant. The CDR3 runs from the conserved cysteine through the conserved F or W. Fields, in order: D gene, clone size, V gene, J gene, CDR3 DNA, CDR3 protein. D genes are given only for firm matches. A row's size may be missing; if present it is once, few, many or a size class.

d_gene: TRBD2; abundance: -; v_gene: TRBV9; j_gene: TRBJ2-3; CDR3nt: TGTGCCAGCAGCGTAGGTGTAGTAGCGGGGGGAGGGGATACGCAGTATTTT; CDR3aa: CASSVGVVAGGGDTQYF
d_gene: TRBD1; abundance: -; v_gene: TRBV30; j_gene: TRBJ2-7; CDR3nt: TGTGCCTGGGGGGACAGTTCCCCCTACGAGCAGTACTTC; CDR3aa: CAWGDSSPYEQYF
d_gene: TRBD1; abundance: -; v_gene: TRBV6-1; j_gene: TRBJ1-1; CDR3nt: TGTGCCAGCAGTGAAGCAGGAGGGGGCCTTGTTCATACTGAAGCTTTCTTT; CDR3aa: CASSEAGGGLVHTEAFF
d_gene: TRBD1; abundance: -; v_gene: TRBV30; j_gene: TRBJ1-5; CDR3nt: TGTGCCTGGAGTGAGGGACAGGGCTCGAATCAGCCCCAGCATTTT; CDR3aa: CAWSEGQGSNQPQHF
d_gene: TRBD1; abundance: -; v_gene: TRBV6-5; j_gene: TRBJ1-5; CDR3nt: TGTGCCAGCAGTCCGGGACAGAGCAATCAGCCCCAGCATTTT; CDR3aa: CASSPGQSNQPQHF
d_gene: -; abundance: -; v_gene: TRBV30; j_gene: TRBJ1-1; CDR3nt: TGTGCGGGCAAGACAGCCGAAGCTTTCTTT; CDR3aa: CAGKTAEAFF
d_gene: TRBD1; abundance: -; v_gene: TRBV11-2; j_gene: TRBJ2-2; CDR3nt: TGTGCCAGCAGCTTATCCCCTGGGCAGGGGGCGAACGGGGAGCTGTTTTTT; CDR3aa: CASSLSPGQGANGELFF
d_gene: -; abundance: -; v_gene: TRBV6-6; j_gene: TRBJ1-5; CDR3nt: TGTGCCAGCAGGAGCGGGGGAAATCAGCCCCAGCATTTT; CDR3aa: CASRSGGNQPQHF
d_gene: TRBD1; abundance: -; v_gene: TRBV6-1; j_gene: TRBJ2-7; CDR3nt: TGTGCCAGCCGGGACAGGCCTACCTACGAGCAGTACTTC; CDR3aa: CASRDRPTYEQYF
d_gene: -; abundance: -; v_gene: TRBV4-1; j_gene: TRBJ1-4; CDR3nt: TGCGCCAGCAGCCAGGATGCAGGGTTTGGCGAAAAACTGTTTTTT; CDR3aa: CASSQDAGFGEKLFF
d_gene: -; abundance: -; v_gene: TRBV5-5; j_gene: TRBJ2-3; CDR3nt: TGTGCCAGCAGCTCAGTTATCTCTATGGATACGCAGTATTTT; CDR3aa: CASSSVISMDTQYF
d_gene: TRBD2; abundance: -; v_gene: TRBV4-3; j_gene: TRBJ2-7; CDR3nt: TGCGCCAGCAGCCCCAGTCTAACTAGCGGGGGGGCAGAACCCTACGAGCAGTACTTC; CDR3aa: CASSPSLTSGGAEPYEQYF
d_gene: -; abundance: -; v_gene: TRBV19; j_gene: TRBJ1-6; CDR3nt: TGTGCCAGTAGTGGGGGGTCTTATAATTCACCCCTCCACTTT; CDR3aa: CASSGGSYNSPLHF
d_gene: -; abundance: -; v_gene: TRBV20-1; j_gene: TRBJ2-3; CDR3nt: TGCAGTGCTAGCCTGCTGGATACGCAGTATTTT; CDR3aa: CSASLLDTQYF
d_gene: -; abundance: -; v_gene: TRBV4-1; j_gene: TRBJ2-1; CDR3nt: TGCGCCAGCAGCCAATACTTCGGGACAACCTACAATGAGCAGTTCTTC; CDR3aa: CASSQYFGTTYNEQFF
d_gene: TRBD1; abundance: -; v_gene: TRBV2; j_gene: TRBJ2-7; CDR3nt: TGTGCCAGCAGAGGAGACAGGGTAGTCGAGCAGTACTTC; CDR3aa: CASRGDRVVEQYF
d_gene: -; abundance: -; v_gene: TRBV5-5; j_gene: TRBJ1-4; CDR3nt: TGTGCCAGCAGCGAACGACAGCCTACTAATGAAAAACTGTTTTTT; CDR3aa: CASSERQPTNEKLFF
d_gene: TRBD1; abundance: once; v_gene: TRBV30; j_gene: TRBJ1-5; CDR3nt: TGTGCCTGGAGCACAGGGGGCTTTAGCAATCAGCCCCAGCATTTT; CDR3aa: CAWSTGGFSNQPQHF
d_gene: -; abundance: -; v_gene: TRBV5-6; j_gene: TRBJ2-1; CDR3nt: TGTGCCAGCAGCTTGGCCGAAAAGAGGGGACTGCCGGGGAATGAGCAGTTCTTC; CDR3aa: CASSLAEKRGLPGNEQFF
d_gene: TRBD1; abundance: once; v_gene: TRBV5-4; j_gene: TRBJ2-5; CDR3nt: TGTGCCAGCAGCACTTCGACAGGGATCCAAGAGACCCAGTACTTC; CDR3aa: CASSTSTGIQETQYF
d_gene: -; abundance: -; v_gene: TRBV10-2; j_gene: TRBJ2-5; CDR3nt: TGCGCCAGCAGAGACACGGGGGGCGGGGAGACCCAGTACTTC; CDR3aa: CASRDTGGGETQYF
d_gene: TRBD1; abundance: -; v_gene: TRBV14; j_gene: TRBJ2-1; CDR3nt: TGTGCCAGCAGCCGGGACAGATACAATGAGCAGTTCTTC; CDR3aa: CASSRDRYNEQFF